The clone carrying this T cell receptor beta chain was seen more than once but under ten times. This sample is part of a study of identical twins. The V segment lost 0 bases and the J segment 4 bases; nucleotides outside the gene matches: 5. The CDR3 covers 16 residues. The germline V gene encodes CDR1 LGHNA and CDR2 YNFKEQ. In TCRdb, the 5' RACE reads were re-called with MiXCR into one record per CDR3 protein. The sample lists approximately 550,000 distinct CDR3 sequences, 20% to 25% occurring once. These same records also appear under a second study, on yellow fever vaccine responses in identical twins.

The rearrangement joins TRBV4-2 to TRBJ2-5; 10 bases are a match to TRBD2. The sample was CD4+ T cells sorted from blood. This TCR derives from a woman in her late teens or twenties in good health. In DNA, the CDR3 is TGTGCCAGCAGCCAAGACGGGACTAGCGCGGCAGAGACCCAGTACTTC. This translates into CASSQDGTSAAETQYF.